Shown below are 12 T cell receptor beta chains from a single sample sequenced in a study of CD4+ T cells in melanoma. Using immunoSEQ multiplex PCR, the repertoire was profiled, and TCRdb retains in-frame clones only, with some absent. The data contain about 140,000 clones, 80% to 95% of them singletons. These TCRs come from a human donor with melanoma.

J is TRBJ1-1 and V is TRBV7-9; no definite D call. V shed 1 base and J shed 4 bases, with 7 bases lying between them. CDR1 is SEHNR, CDR2 FQNEAQ, per germline (reference sequence). This CDR3 comprises 13 residues. As DNA, the CDR3 is TGTGCCAGCAGCTTAGAAATCACCACTGAAGCTTTCTTT. This translates into CASSLEITTEAFF.

This chain connects TRBV10-2 to TRBJ1-3; D uncertain. V was cut by 7 bases and J by 0 bases, with 10 bases left in between. This CDR3 has 14 residues. The germline V gene has CDR1 WSHSY and CDR2 SAAADI. The CDR3 region has the DNA TGCGCCAGCAAACGGCAGAGCTCTGGAAACACCATATATTTT. Translation: CASKRQSSGNTIYF.

The V and J genes are TRBV9 and TRBJ2-5; TRBD2 is a possible D gene (6 bases). Germline V gives CDR1 SGDLS, CDR2 YYNGEE. Trimming cost V 4 bases and J 5 bases, with 18 bases left between them. The CDR3 runs to 15 residues. The CDR3 protein is CASSSPPGVPETQYF. As DNA, the CDR3 is TGTGCCAGCAGCTCCCCCCCGGGGGTTCCGGAGACCCAGTACTTC.

V gene TRBV30 combines with J gene TRBJ2-1, with D unresolved. The CDR3 covers 13 residues. V shed 3 bases and J shed 0 bases, with 6 bases lying between them. Germline V gene sequence: CDR1 GTSNPN, CDR2 SVGIG (reference sequence). In DNA form, the CDR3 reads TGTGCCTGGAGACTTAGCTCCTACAATGAGCAGTTCTTC. It is translated as CAWRLSSYNEQFF.

The chain uses TRBV5-1 and TRBJ2-2; TRBD1 might be the D (5 bases). This CDR3 region has 16 residues. Trimming removed 4 bases at V and 1 base at J, with 14 bases between. The germline gives CDR1 SGHRS, CDR2 YFSETQ. The CDR3 DNA sequence: TGCGCCAGCAGCGCGACAGCCGGCTTGAACACCGGGGAGCTGTTTTTT. It encodes CASSATAGLNTGELFF. Full variable domain (missing parts from reference TRBV5-1 and TRBJ2-2): KAGVTQTPRYLIKTRGQQVTLSCSPISGHRSVSWYQQTPGQGLQFLFEYFSETQRNKGNFPGRFSGRQFSNSRSEMNVSTLELGDSALYLCASSATAGLNTGELFFGEGSRLTVL.

The sample holds one count of this clone. The gene calls are TRBV6-1 and TRBJ1-4, with D hard to call. V lost 2 bases and J 8 bases, leaving 6 bases between the germline ends. Germline V lookup: CDR1 MNHNS, CDR2 SASEGT. The CDR3 runs to 12 residues. The CDR3 nucleotides are TGTGCCAGCAGTGAATACGGGGAAAAACTGTTTTTT. This codes for CASSEYGEKLFF.

The rearrangement uses TRBV7-8 and TRBJ2-3, with 15 positions matching TRBD2. The J segment lost 1 base and the V segment lost 5 bases, leaving 7 bases of the junction unmatched. Germline values: CDR1 SGHVS, CDR2 FQNEAQ. The CDR3 runs to 18 residues. DNA for the CDR3: TGTGCCAGCAGCCCCCGGACTAGCGGGGGGGCCGGCACAGATACGCAGTATTTT. Encoded protein: CASSPRTSGGAGTDTQYF.

The chain employs TRBV6-5 and TRBJ2-5, with D possibly being TRBD2 (7 bases). Germline-derived CDR1 and CDR2 are MNHEY and SVGAGI. Trimming pared 6 bases from V and 5 bases from J, leaving 13 bases between. The CDR3 spans 13 residues. The CDR3 nucleotides read TGTGCCAGCAGGAGGGAGGGGGGGGAGACCCAGTACTTC. Its translation: CASRREGGETQYF.

The table lists this clone with a few counts. The rearrangement joins TRBV5-1 to TRBJ1-1, with D hard to call. The CDR3 loop spans 13 amino acids. Per the germline V gene, CDR1 is SGHRS and CDR2 is YFSETQ. Trimming pared 0 bases from V and 1 base from J, leaving 4 bases between. The CDR3 region has the DNA TGCGCCAGCAGCTTGGAATGGAACACTGAAGCTTTCTTT. Its translation: CASSLEWNTEAFF. Supplemented by reference TRBV5-1 and TRBJ1-1, the full variable domain reads KAGVTQTPRYLIKTRGQQVTLSCSPISGHRSVSWYQQTPGQGLQFLFEYFSETQRNKGNFPGRFSGRQFSNSRSEMNVSTLELGDSALYLCASSLEWNTEAFFGQGTRLTVV.

The rearrangement joins TRBV5-6 to TRBJ1-1; D gene unclear. Trimming removed 7 bases from V and 1 base from J, with 5 bases in between. The germline gives CDR1 SGHDT, CDR2 YYEEEE. The CDR3 has 11 amino acids. In DNA, the CDR3 is TGTGCCAGCCAGGCGAACACTGAAGCTTTCTTT. This sequence encodes CASQANTEAFF.

The J gene is TRBJ1-2, the V gene TRBV6-5, with D uncertain. In germline, CDR1 is MNHEY, CDR2 SVGAGI. Trimming left V 0 bases short and J 2 bases short, with 7 bases between. The CDR3 has 14 amino acids. CDR3 sequence (DNA): TGTGCCAGCAGTTACTCGAGGACCAACTATGGCTACACCTTC. It specifies CASSYSRTNYGYTF.

The J gene is TRBJ1-1, the V gene TRBV5-6, with unresolved D. Trimming removed 2 bases from V and 7 bases from J, with 6 bases in between. This CDR3 spans 11 amino acids. CDR1 and CDR2 from the germline V gene are SGHDT and YYEEEE. CDR3 in DNA: TGTGCCAGCAGCTTTCAAAGTGAAGCTTTCTTT. Translating it yields CASSFQSEAFF. Full variable domain (remainder filled in from reference TRBV5-6 and TRBJ1-1): DAGVTQSPTHLIKTRGQQVTLRCSPKSGHDTVSWYQQALGQGPQFIFQYYEEEERQRGNFPDRFSGHQFPNYSSELNVNALLLGDSALYLCASSFQSEAFFGQGTRLTVV.